This TCR beta chain is drawn from a study of regulatory T cells in long-lasting Graves disease. For the study at large: Patients with persistent Graves' disease had over 5 years of antithyroid drugs and persistent TSH receptor antibodies. General study points: Rather than thyroid tissue, only peripheral blood underwent study. Persistent disease preferred TRBV28, TRBJ1-2 and TRBJ2-5; new disease, TRBV20-1 and TRBJ2-1.

CDR3 length: 15 amino acids. Germline values: CDR1 MNHNY, CDR2 SVGAGI (reference sequence). The germline V and J ends were trimmed by 0 bases and 4 bases, with 12 bases remaining between them. CDR3 regions were amplified by Arm-PCR using iRepertoire HTBI primers to build TCR beta libraries. MiXCR, applied by TCRdb to the multiplex PCR reads, yields one record per CDR3 protein. The sample holds approximately 350,000 distinct CDR3 sequences; approximately 23% are singletons and the top ten take 25% to 30%. Noted time point: persistent/refractory GD, antithyroid drugs over 5 years with positive TRAb. From RNA extracted from PBMCs, the TCR library was made. This clonotype was found many times. Its cognate antigen is unknown.

The receptor comes from a woman aged 40 to 50 with Graves disease. The chain has TRBV6-6 and TRBJ2-5; no definite D call. Sample: peripheral blood mononuclear cells (PBMCs), taken when the disease was refractory, from a patient treated with antithyroid drugs. The CDR3 is CASSYSHILRETQYF. As DNA, the CDR3 is TGTGCCAGCAGTTACTCGCACATCCTTCGAGAGACCCAGTACTTC.